The clone carrying this T cell receptor (beta chain) came up a few times. Its matching antigen is unknown. Germline CDR1 LGHDT, CDR2 YNNKEL (reference sequence). The CDR3 consists of 18 residues. Trimming pared 0 bases from V and 0 bases from J, leaving 17 bases between. The data were obtained in a study of T-cell reconstitution after alpha-beta-depleted transplantation in children. Study-wide findings and caveats: T-cell counts and diversity at one year following transplant were attributed mainly to newly produced T cells. Some patients' high day-60 TCRbeta diversity was traced to surviving recipient T cells and thymic progenitors. Several hundred graft clones that had expanded were reportedly the source of alpha-beta T cells about two months after transplant.

Preparation of the TCRbeta library was carried out with unique molecular identifiers. TCRdb called the PCR reads again in MiXCR, with one record for every CDR3 protein. The sample includes approximately 500,000 distinct CDR3 sequences, 25% to 30% seen only once; the top ten take around 36%. The chain joins TRBV3-1 to TRBJ1-2; D not resolved. The sequence was obtained from a boy less than two years old with Wiskott-Aldrich syndrome, due to receive a stem cell transplant. The specimen was PBMCs, collected before TCRalphabeta/CD19-depleted stem cell transplant. CDR3 loop: CASSQDPLDPVPNYGYTF. The DNA for the CDR3 is TGTGCCAGCAGCCAAGATCCCCTGGACCCTGTCCCTAACTATGGCTACACCTTC.